This TCR beta chain was captured by sequencing in a study of T cell responses to AZD1222 COVID-19 vaccine. CDR1 SGHTA and CDR2 FQGTGA come from the germline V gene. V was trimmed by 5 bases and J by 6 bases, leaving 16 bases between them. The CDR3 covers 14 residues. TCRdb's copy holds only in-frame clones and misses some; the assay was immunoSEQ multiplex PCR. The sample includes 250,000 to 300,000 clones, 90% to 95% seen only once; the top ten take 0.55%. The source material was peripheral blood, sampled 28 days after the second AZD1222 dose. This clonotype was sampled from an adult who received the AZD1222 COVID-19 vaccine. The chain carries TRBV7-3 and TRBJ1-2; D not resolved. The CDR3, as DNA: TGTGCCAGCAGCGATGGGCCAGGCGAGAATGGCTACACCTTC. Translated: CASSDGPGENGYTF.